The present entry profiles one TCR beta chain with its context. Its antigen is undetermined. This CDR3 comprises 14 residues. Trimming cost V 5 bases and J 5 bases; bases outside gene matches: 4. The germline V gene has CDR1 SEHNR and CDR2 FQNEAQ (reference sequence). The source of the sample is a study of T cells after yellow fever vaccination. Study findings and constraints: Booster sampling recovered most clones from primary vaccination (less than 97% CD4, 80% to 90% CD8).

Making TCR cDNA involved 5'RACE template switching, which added UMIs and a universal primer site. MiXCR, applied by TCRdb to the 5' RACE reads, yields one record per CDR3 protein. The data contain tens of thousands of distinct CDR3 sequences, 7.3% of them singletons. The sample here was CD8+ T cells sorted from PBMCs, taken roughly 10 days after the first yellow fever vaccination. The receptor comes from a man aged 18-30 years who received the YFV17D yellow fever vaccine. The gene calls are TRBV7-9 and TRBJ2-5; 11 positions agree with TRBD2. Here the CDR3 DNA reads TGTGCCAGCAGCCTGACTAGCGGGGCGGAGACCCAGTACTTC. It yields the protein CASSLTSGAETQYF.